These 14 T cell receptor beta chains originate from one sample sequenced in a study of blood T cell repertoires in COVID-19. Profiled with immunoSEQ multiplex PCR; TCRdb holds only in-frame clones, not every one. The data hold about 26,000 clones, with roughly three quarters observed a single time. The sequenced material came from peripheral blood. The receptors come from a man older than 75 with active or convalescent COVID-19.

This clone has more than one count but fewer than ten. V usage is TRBV4-3 and J usage is TRBJ2-3, with D possibly being TRBD1 (6 bases). CDR1 LGHNA and CDR2 YSLEER come from the germline V gene. The length of the CDR3 is 15 residues. Trimming pared 3 bases from V and 0 bases from J, leaving 10 bases between. The CDR3 here is CASSHHRASTDTQYF. CDR3 in DNA: TGCGCCAGCAGCCACCACAGGGCTAGCACAGATACGCAGTATTTT.

The chain recombines TRBV21-1 with TRBJ2-7; the table's D call of TRBD1 was not tested on the DNA. TRBV21-1 represents a pseudogene. The CDR3 runs 15 residues. In DNA, the CDR3 is TGTGCCAGCAGCAAAGTGGGGGACAGGGGCCACGAGCAGTACTTC. Translation gives CASSKVGDRGHEQYF.

The gene calls are TRBV29-1 and TRBJ2-2; TRBD2 matches at 7 bases. V trimming: 1 base; J trimming: 1 base; junction bases outside the gene matches: 12. Germline CDR1 reads SQVTM; CDR2 reads ANQGSEA. CDR3 length: 18 residues. CDR3 in DNA: TGCAGCGTTGAAGGCGAGGGAGGGGCCGGGATGAACACCGGGGAGCTGTTTTTT. Translation: CSVEGEGGAGMNTGELFF.

CDR3 DNA: TGTGCCAGCTCAGAGGTGTCTGGAAACACCATATATTTT. It translates to CASSEVSGNTIYF. The chain employs TRBV18 and TRBJ1-3; D unresolved. The CDR3 length is 13 residues. With 5 bases removed from V and 1 base from J, the gap between germline ends came to 6 bases. Germline V gene sequence: CDR1 KGHSH, CDR2 LQKENI.

The chain couples TRBV4-1 to TRBJ2-7; unclear D gene. CDR3 length: 13 residues. Looked up from germline, CDR1 is MGHRA and CDR2 is YSYEKL. The V end was cut by 4 bases, the J end by 0 bases, with 7 bases between. CDR3 residues: CASSRGSSYEQYF. The CDR3 DNA sequence: TGCGCCAGCAGCCGCGGCAGCTCCTACGAGCAGTACTTC.

The chain recombines TRBV28 with TRBJ1-1; D might be TRBD1 (5 bases). The CDR3 loop spans 13 amino acids. Trimming stripped 5 bases from V and 4 bases from J, with 11 bases between. Germline V gene data show CDR1 as MDHEN and CDR2 as SYDVKM. The DNA of the CDR3 is TGTGCCAGCAGTCAGGGAGGACGCACTGAAGCTTTCTTT. Its translation is CASSQGGRTEAFF.

The chain carries TRBV19 and TRBJ1-4; 8 bases agree with TRBD1. This CDR3 comprises 18 residues. V lost 5 bases and J lost 7; bases outside the gene matches: 18. The germline gives CDR1 LNHDA, CDR2 SQIVND (reference sequence). CDR3 nucleotides: TGTGCCAGTAGTCCCTTTTCGGACAGGGTCGGTATTGGTGAAAAACTGTTTTTT. Its protein is CASSPFSDRVGIGEKLFF. Full variable domain (missing parts from reference TRBV19 and TRBJ1-4): DGGITQSPKYLFRKEGQNVTLSCEQNLNHDAMYWYRQDPGQGLRLIYYSQIVNDFQKGDIAEGYSVSREKKESFPLTVTSAQKNPTAFYLCASSPFSDRVGIGEKLFFGSGTQLSVL.

The V call is TRBV19, the J call TRBJ1-5, with TRBD1 identical over 7 bases. CDR1 LNHDA and CDR2 SQIVND come from the germline V gene (reference sequence). Trimming cost V 2 bases and J 7 bases; bases outside gene matches: 5. The CDR3 runs 14 residues. The CDR3 reads CASSIPYRGQPQHF. Written as DNA, the CDR3 is TGTGCCAGTAGTATACCGTACAGGGGCCAGCCCCAGCATTTT. Complete variable domain (other parts from reference TRBV19 and TRBJ1-5): DGGITQSPKYLFRKEGQNVTLSCEQNLNHDAMYWYRQDPGQGLRLIYYSQIVNDFQKGDIAEGYSVSREKKESFPLTVTSAQKNPTAFYLCASSIPYRGQPQHFGDGTRLSIL.

This chain joins TRBV6-4 and TRBJ2-1; 8 bases fit TRBD1. Germline trimming cut 2 bases from V and 2 bases from J; bases unmatched to any gene: 5. Germline-derived CDR1 and CDR2 are MRHNA and SNTAGT. The CDR3 has 16 residues. The CDR3 spells CASSDTDRGPYNEQFF. CDR3 nucleotides: TGTGCCAGCAGTGACACAGACAGGGGCCCCTACAATGAGCAGTTCTTC.

This clone was picked up a small number of times. The V gene is TRBV27, the J gene TRBJ1-1; a weak D match, TRBD1 (5 bases). This CDR3 is built from 15 residues. Germline assignment: CDR1 MNHEY and CDR2 SMNVEV (reference sequence). Trimming removed 2 bases from V and 5 bases from J, with 15 bases in between. The CDR3: CASSLDQGVWTEAFF. The CDR3 nucleotides are TGTGCCAGCAGTTTAGATCAGGGCGTGTGGACTGAAGCTTTCTTT.

J is TRBJ1-4 and V is TRBV24-1; no reliable D call. Per germline, CDR1 KGHDR and CDR2 SFDVKD. With 1 base removed from V and 6 bases from J, the gap between germline ends came to 2 bases. The CDR3 is made up of 12 amino acids. The CDR3 loop is CATSDFDEKLFF. The DNA of the CDR3 is TGTGCCACCAGTGATTTCGATGAAAAACTGTTTTTT.

This clone was recorded a few times. The CDR3 DNA is TGTGCCAGTAGGGGGGGAGGGAGCTCCTACAATGAGCAGTTCTTC. Amino acid sequence: CASRGGGSSYNEQFF. The V call is TRBV19, the J call TRBJ2-1, with 7 positions matching TRBD2. Losses at the gene ends were 6 bases for V and 0 bases for J; bases not matched to a gene: 5. This CDR3 has 15 amino acids. Germline CDR1 and CDR2: LNHDA and SQIVND (reference sequence).

The V call is TRBV27, the J call TRBJ1-2, with TRBD1 identical over 10 bases. J lost 5 bases, V lost 2 bases, and 14 bases had no gene match. The CDR3 is 18 amino acids. Germline V CDR1 and CDR2: MNHEY, SMNVEV (reference sequence). The CDR3: CASSLEAPRGQGFYGYTF. For the CDR3, the DNA is TGTGCCAGCAGTTTAGAAGCTCCTAGGGGACAGGGGTTTTATGGCTACACCTTC.

The chain links TRBV11-2 to TRBJ2-1, with 11 bases aligning to TRBD2. V was clipped by 6 bases and J by 7 bases; unmatched bases: 8. This CDR3 has 15 amino acids. CDR1 SGHAT and CDR2 FQNNGV come from the germline V gene. The CDR3 reads CASSYLAGGENEQFF. The CDR3 coding sequence is TGTGCCAGCAGTTACTTAGCGGGAGGGGAGAATGAGCAGTTCTTC.